A single sample gave rise to the 7 T cell receptor beta chains below, sequenced in a study of tumor-infiltrating lymphocytes in oesophageal squamous cell carcinoma. TCRdb processed the PCR reads anew with MiXCR; each CDR3 protein has one entry. Among around 11,000 distinct CDR3 sequences listed, around three fifths were seen once. The sequencing input was esophageal tumor tissue. The receptors derive from a male donor with esophageal squamous cell carcinoma.

The chain has TRBV14 and TRBJ2-5; a weak D match, TRBD2 (6 bases). Per the germline V gene, CDR1 is SGHDN and CDR2 is FVKESK. V lost 3 bases and J 2 bases, leaving 13 bases between the germline ends. This CDR3 has 15 amino acids. CDR3 nucleotides: TGTGCCAGCAGCCATGGGGGGAACACGCAAGAGACCCAGTACTTC. Amino acid sequence: CASSHGGNTQETQYF.

The V call is TRBV7-2, the J call TRBJ2-7, with 8 positions matching TRBD2. J lost 6 bases, V lost 6 bases, and 7 bases had no gene match. The length of the CDR3 is 13 residues. Germline values: CDR1 SGHTA, CDR2 FQGNSA. The CDR3, as DNA: TGTGCCAGCAGGGGGGGACTAGTGAGCGAGCAGTACTTC. This encodes CASRGGLVSEQYF.

The genes are TRBV6-2 or TRBV6-3 and TRBJ2-5, with a weak D call TRBD2 (7 bases). The J call could be wrong; TRBJ2-7 is a better fit for the DNA end. The CDR3 spans 14 residues. Germline CDR1 reads MNHEY; CDR2 reads SVGEGT. CDR3 coding DNA: TGTGCCAGCAGTTACTTAGGGGGGGGCTACGAGCAGTACTTC. This encodes CASSYLGGGYEQYF.

The chain has TRBV5-4 and TRBJ2-5, with D perhaps TRBD2 (7 bases). The DNA matches TRBJ2-7 better at its end, which makes the J call doubtful. This CDR3 region has 16 residues. CDR1 and CDR2 (germline): SGHNT, YYREEE (reference sequence). The CDR3 region has the DNA TGTGCCAGCAGCTTGCGGGGGCGGGGGAGGGACTACGAGCAGTACTTC. Encoded protein: CASSLRGRGRDYEQYF.

The chain combines TRBV7-7 with TRBJ2-5, with D maybe TRBD2 (5 bases). Germline CDR1 and CDR2: SSHAT and FNYEAQ (reference sequence). Trimming removed 5 bases at V and 4 bases at J, with 8 bases between. This CDR3 contains 12 residues. The CDR3, as DNA: TGTGCCAGCAGCCGGACTCGAGAGACCCAGTACTTC. This translates into CASSRTRETQYF.

In regard to this clonotype: This clone may be a read error of a much larger clone one base away. V usage is TRBV24-1 and J usage is TRBJ2-3, with 8 nucleotides matching TRBD2. The J segment lost 14 bases and the V segment lost 10 bases, leaving 19 bases of the junction unmatched. Germline V gene lookup returns CDR1 KGHDR and CDR2 SFDVKD. This CDR3 has 14 amino acids. CDR3 loop: CATARTSNTGELYF. DNA for the CDR3: TGTGCCACGGCCAGGACTAGCAACACCGGGGAGCTGTATTTT.

The V call is TRBV7-3, the J call TRBJ2-3, with D possibly matching TRBD1 (6 bases). Germline values: CDR1 SGHTA, CDR2 FQGTGA. V was pared by 5 bases and J by 1 base, with 10 bases between. The CDR3 is 14 amino acids. The CDR3 DNA reads TGTGCCAGCAGCCTGACAGGAGGCACAGATACGCAGTATTTT. It translates to CASSLTGGTDTQYF. Together with reference TRBV7-3 and TRBJ2-3, the CDR3 gives the full variable domain: GAGVSQTPSNKVTEKGKYVELRCDPISGHTALYWYRQSLGQGPEFLIYFQGTGAADDSGLPNDRFFAVRPEGSVSTLKIQRTERGDSAVYLCASSLTGGTDTQYFGPGTRLTVL.